This record looks at one T cell receptor (beta chain) sequence and its context. Additional DNA sequences in this sample encode the identical CDR3. The entry originates in a study of cytomegalovirus exposure and HLA in healthy donors. Primers for the PCR totalled 60 Vbeta and 13 Jbeta. Here immunoSEQ multiplex PCR was the method, and the copy in TCRdb shows in-frame clones only, minus some. The data contain 250,000 to 350,000 clones, 86% of them singletons. This TCR came from a middle-aged man in good health and CMV-seropositive. The sample consisted of PBMCs.

CDR3 DNA sequence: TGCAGCGTTGAAGATAGGGGATACGAGCAGTACTTC. It is translated as CSVEDRGYEQYF. The chain couples TRBV29-1 to TRBJ2-7; TRBD1 might be the D (5 bases). This CDR3 is 12 amino acids long. V was clipped by 0 bases and J by 4 bases, with 7 bases between them. From germline, CDR1 is SQVTM and CDR2 ANQGSEA.